This T cell receptor (beta chain) derives from a study of early T cells in non-severe SARS-CoV-2 infection. For the study at large: The input, bulk RNA from unsorted whole blood, was sequenced, and chains were unpaired. Study observations and caveats: VDJdb matches were skewed toward anti-spike CD8 T cell responses.

Unique molecular identifiers were attached to individual cDNA molecules. In TCRdb, the 5' RACE reads were re-called with MiXCR into one record per CDR3 protein. The table includes some 57,000 distinct CDR3 sequences, approximately 11% detected once. Comment on this clonotype: Its specificity is unknown.

The sequencing sample was made of whole blood. The sequence was obtained from an adult who was a healthcare worker with PCR-confirmed SARS-CoV-2 infection or an uninfected control (not recorded which).

This CDR3 is CASIGGGEPQHF. The CDR3 DNA follows: TGTGCCAGCATAGGAGGCGGGGAGCCCCAGCATTTT. This chain links TRBV28 with TRBJ1-5; D unresolved. CDR1 is MDHEN, CDR2 SYDVKM, per germline. This CDR3 contains 12 residues. The V end lost 7 bases, the J end lost 8 bases, and 12 bases lay between the germline ends.